This T cell receptor beta chain was observed in a study of T cell repertoires in cytomegalovirus infection. On the study more broadly: The study used recently identified HLA-C-restricted and well-studied HLA-B-restricted CMV epitopes. It can be stated that public TCR beta signatures indicated CMV infection as well as a matching HLA type. The study's findings and limits: The study identified carriers of CMV plus the relevant HLA from cumulative public TCR beta family frequency. What dominated the ex vivo response were HLA-C-restricted CMV-specific TCR beta clonotypes.

For this clonotype: As yet, its antigen is unknown.

Trimming removed 0 bases at V and 3 bases at J, with 15 bases between. Germline lookup yields CDR1 SGHTA and CDR2 FQGNSA. This CDR3 is 17 amino acids long. TCRdb re-called the reads through MiXCR, storing one row per CDR3 protein. The table records about half a million distinct CDR3 sequences, roughly a third of them present only once. The chain links TRBV7-2 to TRBJ2-1; D is undetermined. The receptor was derived from a human donor in good health (CMV status not recorded). Some clones in this sample may be carry-over from other donors' samples. Sequenced material: cultured PBMCs, taken from culture after CMV antigen stimulation. As DNA, the CDR3 is TGTGCCAGCAGCTTAGCGCCGGTCTACAAGAACTACAATGAGCAGTTCTTC. As protein: CASSLAPVYKNYNEQFF.